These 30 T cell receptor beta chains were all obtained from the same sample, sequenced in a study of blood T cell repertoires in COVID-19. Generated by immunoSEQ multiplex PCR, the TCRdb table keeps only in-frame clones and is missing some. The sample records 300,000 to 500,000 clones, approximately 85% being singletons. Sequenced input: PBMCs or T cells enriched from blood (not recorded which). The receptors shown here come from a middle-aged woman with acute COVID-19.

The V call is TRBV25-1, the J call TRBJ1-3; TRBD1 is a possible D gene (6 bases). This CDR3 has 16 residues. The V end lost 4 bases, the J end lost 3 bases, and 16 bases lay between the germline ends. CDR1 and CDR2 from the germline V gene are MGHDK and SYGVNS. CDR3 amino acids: CASSAQSHRVGNTIYF. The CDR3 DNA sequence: TGTGCCAGCAGTGCCCAATCTCACAGGGTTGGAAACACCATATATTTT.

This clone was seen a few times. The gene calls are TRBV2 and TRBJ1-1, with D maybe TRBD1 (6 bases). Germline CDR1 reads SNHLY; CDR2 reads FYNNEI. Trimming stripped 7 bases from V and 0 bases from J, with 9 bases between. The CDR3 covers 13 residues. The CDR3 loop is CASTGDMNTEAFF. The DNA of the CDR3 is TGTGCCAGCACTGGGGACATGAACACTGAAGCTTTCTTT.

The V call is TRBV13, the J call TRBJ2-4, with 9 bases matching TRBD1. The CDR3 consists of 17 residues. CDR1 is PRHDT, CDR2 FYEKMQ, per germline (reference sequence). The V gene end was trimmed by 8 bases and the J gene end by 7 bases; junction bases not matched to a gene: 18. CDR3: CASEVGQGPSKTNIQYF. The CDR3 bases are TGTGCCAGCGAAGTCGGACAGGGGCCTTCTAAGACCAACATTCAGTACTTC.

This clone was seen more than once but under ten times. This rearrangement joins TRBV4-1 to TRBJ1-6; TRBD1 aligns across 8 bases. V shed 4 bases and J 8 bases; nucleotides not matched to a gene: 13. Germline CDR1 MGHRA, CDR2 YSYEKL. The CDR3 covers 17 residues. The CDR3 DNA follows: TGCGCCAGCAGCCCTCACCCCTGGCAGGGGGCCGATTCACCCCTCCACTTT. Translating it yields CASSPHPWQGADSPLHF.

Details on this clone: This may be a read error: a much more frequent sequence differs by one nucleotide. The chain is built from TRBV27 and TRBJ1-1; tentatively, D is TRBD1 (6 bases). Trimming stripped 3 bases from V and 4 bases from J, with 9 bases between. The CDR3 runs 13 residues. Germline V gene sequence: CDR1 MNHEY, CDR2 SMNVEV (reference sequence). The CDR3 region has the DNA TGTGCCAGCAGTTTCGGGGGGCTCACTGAAGCTTTCTTT. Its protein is CASSFGGLTEAFF.

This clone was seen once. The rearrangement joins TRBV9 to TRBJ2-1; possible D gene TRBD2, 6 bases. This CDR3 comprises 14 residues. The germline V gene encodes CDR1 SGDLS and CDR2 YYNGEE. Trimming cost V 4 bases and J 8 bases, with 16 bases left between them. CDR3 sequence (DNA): TGTGCCAGCAGCCCTAGGACTATTCAAGATGAGCAGTTCTTC. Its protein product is CASSPRTIQDEQFF.

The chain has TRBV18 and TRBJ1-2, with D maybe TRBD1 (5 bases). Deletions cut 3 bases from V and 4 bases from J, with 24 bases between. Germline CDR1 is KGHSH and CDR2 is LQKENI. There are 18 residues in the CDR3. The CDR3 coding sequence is TGTGCCAGCTCACCGATAGAGACACGCGGGGGGGAGTCCTATGGCTACACCTTC. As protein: CASSPIETRGGESYGYTF.

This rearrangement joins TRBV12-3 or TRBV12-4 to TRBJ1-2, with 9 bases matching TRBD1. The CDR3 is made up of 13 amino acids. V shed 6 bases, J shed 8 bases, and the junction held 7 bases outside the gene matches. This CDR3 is CASSIDRGVGYTF. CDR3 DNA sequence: TGTGCCAGCAGCATCGACAGGGGGGTCGGCTACACCTTC.

This CDR3 reads CASSLGQGAGSYNSPLHF. DNA of the CDR3: TGCGCCAGCAGCTTAGGACAGGGGGCTGGGTCCTATAATTCACCCCTCCACTTT. The chain has TRBV5-1 and TRBJ1-6; 11 bases fit TRBD1. V lost 2 bases and J lost 1; bases outside the gene matches: 5. The CDR3 runs to 18 residues. Germline V gives CDR1 SGHRS, CDR2 YFSETQ.

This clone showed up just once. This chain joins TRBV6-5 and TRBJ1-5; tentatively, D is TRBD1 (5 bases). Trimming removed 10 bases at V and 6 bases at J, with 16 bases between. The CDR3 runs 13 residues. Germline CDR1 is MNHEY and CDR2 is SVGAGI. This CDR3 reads CATATAEGQPQHF. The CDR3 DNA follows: TGTGCCACCGCGACAGCGGAGGGTCAGCCCCAGCATTTT.

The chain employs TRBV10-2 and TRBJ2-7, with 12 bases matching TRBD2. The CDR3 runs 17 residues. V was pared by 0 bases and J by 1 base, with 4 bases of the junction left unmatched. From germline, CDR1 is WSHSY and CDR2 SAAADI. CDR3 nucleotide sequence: TGCGCCAGCAGTGAGTCCTGGGGGACTAGCGGGTCCTACGAGCAGTACTTC. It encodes CASSESWGTSGSYEQYF.

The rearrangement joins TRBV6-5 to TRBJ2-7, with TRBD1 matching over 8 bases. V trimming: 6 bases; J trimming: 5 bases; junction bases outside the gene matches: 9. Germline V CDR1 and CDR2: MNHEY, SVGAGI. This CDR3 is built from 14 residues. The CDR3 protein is CASRPWTGLDEQYF. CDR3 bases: TGTGCCAGCAGACCCTGGACAGGGCTCGACGAGCAGTACTTC.

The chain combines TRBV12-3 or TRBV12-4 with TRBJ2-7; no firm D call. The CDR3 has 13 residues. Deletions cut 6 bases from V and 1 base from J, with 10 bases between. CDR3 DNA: TGTGCCAGCAGCCCCCTTTTTTCCTACGAGCAGTACTTC. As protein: CASSPLFSYEQYF.

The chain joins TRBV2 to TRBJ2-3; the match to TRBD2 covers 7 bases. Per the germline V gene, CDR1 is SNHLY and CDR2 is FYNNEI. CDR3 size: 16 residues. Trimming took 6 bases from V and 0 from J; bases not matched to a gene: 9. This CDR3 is CASRAGLGISTDTQYF. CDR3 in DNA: TGTGCCAGCAGGGCTGGACTAGGGATAAGCACAGATACGCAGTATTTT.

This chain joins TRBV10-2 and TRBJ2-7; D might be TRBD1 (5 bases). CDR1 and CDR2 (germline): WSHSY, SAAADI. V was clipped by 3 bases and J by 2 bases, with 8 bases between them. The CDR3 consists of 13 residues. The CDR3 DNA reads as TGCGCCAGCAGTGAAGACAGTCCCTACGAGCAGTACTTC. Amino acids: CASSEDSPYEQYF.

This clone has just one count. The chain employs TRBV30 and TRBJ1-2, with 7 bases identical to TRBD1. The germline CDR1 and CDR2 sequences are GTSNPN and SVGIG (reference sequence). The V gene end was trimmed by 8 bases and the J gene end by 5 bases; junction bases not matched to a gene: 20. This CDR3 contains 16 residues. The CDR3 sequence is CAVLDNPRTGFYGYTF. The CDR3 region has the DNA TGTGCCGTACTAGACAACCCAAGGACAGGTTTTTATGGCTACACCTTC.

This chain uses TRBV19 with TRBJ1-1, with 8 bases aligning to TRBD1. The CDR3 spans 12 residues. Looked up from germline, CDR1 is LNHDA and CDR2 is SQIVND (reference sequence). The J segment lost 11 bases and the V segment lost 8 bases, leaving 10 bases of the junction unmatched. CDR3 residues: CASFPGGSRAFF. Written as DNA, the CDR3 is TGTGCCAGTTTTCCAGGGGGCTCGCGGGCTTTCTTT.

In DNA, the CDR3 is TGCGCCAGCACCCCGGCAGGGCTCGGTGGCTACACCTTC. This codes for CASTPAGLGGYTF. This chain links TRBV5-1 with TRBJ1-2; D possibly corresponds to TRBD1 (5 bases). The V and J ends lost 6 bases and 7 bases respectively, with 16 bases between them. Looked up from germline, CDR1 is SGHRS and CDR2 is YFSETQ. The CDR3 has 13 amino acids.

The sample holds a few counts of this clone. DNA of the CDR3: TGCGCCAGCAGCCAAGTTGATATGGGACTAGCTCGTGATGAGCAGTTCTTC. Protein sequence: CASSQVDMGLARDEQFF. The chain combines TRBV4-1 with TRBJ2-1; TRBD2 matches at 9 bases. Germline CDR1 reads MGHRA; CDR2 reads YSYEKL. V gave up 1 base and J gave up 8 bases; unmatched junction bases: 12. The CDR3 is 17 residues long.

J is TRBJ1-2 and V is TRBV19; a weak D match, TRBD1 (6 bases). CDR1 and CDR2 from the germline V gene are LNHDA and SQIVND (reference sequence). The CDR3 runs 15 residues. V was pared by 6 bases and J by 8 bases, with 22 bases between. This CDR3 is CASRLGQSTRGGYTF. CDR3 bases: TGTGCCAGTAGACTAGGACAGTCCACCCGGGGAGGCTACACCTTC.

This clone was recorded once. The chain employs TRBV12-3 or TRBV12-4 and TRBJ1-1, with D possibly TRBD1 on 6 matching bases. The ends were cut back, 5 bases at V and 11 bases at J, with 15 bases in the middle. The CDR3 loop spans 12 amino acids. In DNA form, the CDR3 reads TGTGCCAGCAGTCCTTTCCAGGGGTTCGCTTTCTTT. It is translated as CASSPFQGFAFF.

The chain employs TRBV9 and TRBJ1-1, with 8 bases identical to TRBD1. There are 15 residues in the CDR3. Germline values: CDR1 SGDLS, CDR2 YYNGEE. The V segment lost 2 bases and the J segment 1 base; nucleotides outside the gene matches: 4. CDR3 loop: CASSVYGQGNTEAFF. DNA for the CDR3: TGTGCCAGCAGCGTTTACGGACAGGGGAACACTGAAGCTTTCTTT.

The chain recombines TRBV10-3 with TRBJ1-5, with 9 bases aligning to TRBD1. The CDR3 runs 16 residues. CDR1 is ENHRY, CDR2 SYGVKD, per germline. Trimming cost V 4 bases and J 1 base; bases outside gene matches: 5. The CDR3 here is CAISVRGQGSNQPQHF. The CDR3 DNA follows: TGTGCCATCAGTGTTAGGGGACAGGGAAGCAATCAGCCCCAGCATTTT.

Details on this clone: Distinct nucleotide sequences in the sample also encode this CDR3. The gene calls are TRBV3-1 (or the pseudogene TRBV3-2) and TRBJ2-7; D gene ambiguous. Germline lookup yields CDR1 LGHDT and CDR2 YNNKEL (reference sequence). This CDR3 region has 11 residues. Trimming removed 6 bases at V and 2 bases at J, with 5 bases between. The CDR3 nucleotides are TGTGCCAGCAGTACAACCTACGAGCAGTACTTC. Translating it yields CASSTTYEQYF.

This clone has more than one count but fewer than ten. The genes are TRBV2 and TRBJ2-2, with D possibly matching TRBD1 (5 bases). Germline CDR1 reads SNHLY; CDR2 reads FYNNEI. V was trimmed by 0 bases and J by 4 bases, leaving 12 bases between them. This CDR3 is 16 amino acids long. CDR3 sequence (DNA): TGTGCCAGCAGTGAAGCGCAGGGCAGCCTCACCGGGGAGCTGTTTTTT. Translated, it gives CASSEAQGSLTGELFF.

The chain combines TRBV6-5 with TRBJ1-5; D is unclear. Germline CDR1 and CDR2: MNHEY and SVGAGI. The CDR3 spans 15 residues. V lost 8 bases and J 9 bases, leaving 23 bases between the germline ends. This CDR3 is CASYAGKLEAGPQHF. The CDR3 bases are TGTGCCAGCTATGCGGGAAAGTTGGAGGCGGGGCCCCAGCATTTT.

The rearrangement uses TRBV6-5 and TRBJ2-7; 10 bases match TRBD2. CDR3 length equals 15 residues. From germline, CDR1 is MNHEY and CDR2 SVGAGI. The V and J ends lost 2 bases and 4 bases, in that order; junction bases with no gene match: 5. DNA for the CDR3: TGTGCCAGCAGTTACCAGGGACTAGCGATATACGAGCAGTACTTC. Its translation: CASSYQGLAIYEQYF.

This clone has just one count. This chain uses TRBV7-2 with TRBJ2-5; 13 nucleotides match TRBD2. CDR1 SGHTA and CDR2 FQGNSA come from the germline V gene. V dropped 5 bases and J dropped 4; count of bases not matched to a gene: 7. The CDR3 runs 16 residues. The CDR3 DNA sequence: TGTGCCAGCAGCCAAACTAGCGGGGGGGCCTCAGAGACCCAGTACTTC. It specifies CASSQTSGGASETQYF.

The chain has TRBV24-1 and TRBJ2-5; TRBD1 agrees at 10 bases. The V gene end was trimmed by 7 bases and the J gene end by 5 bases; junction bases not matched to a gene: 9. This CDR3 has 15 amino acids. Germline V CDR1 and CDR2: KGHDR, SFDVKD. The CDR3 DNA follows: TGTGCCACCAGCTTTCCGGGACAGGGGCTGGAGACCCAGTACTTC. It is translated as CATSFPGQGLETQYF.

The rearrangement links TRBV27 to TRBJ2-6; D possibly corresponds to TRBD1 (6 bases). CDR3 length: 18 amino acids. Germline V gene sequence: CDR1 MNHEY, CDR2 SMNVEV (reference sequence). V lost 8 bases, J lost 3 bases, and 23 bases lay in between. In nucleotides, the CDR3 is TGTGCCAGCGGAATGTGGGACACTCCTCGCGTTGGGGCCAACGTCCTGACTTTC. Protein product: CASGMWDTPRVGANVLTF.